What follows are 3 T cell receptor beta chains derived from one specimen sequenced in a study of Ad26.COV2.S vaccination and SARS-CoV-2 variants. The treatment was: some 19 received Ad26.COV2.S at low or high dose, single or two shots; about 5 received placebo; per-sample allocation not given. The samples date from day 63 after the first vaccine or placebo injection. Sequenced by immunoSEQ multiplex PCR; TCRdb stores in-frame clones only, minus some. The data contain approximately 480,000 clones, roughly 85% of them singletons. This specimen consisted of peripheral blood, obtained in a trial of Ad26.COV2.S vaccine versus placebo. These receptors were taken from a person aged 18-60 years who received the Ad26.COV2.S COVID-19 vaccine or a placebo.

This clone occurred a few times. The genes are TRBV3-1 (or the pseudogene TRBV3-2) and TRBJ2-5; D unclear. This CDR3 spans 15 amino acids. V dropped 0 bases and J dropped 2 bases, with 10 bases sitting between them. From germline, CDR1 is LGHDT and CDR2 YNNKEL (reference sequence). DNA of the CDR3: TGTGCCAGCAGCCAAGATGTGGCCCAGCAAGAGACCCAGTACTTC. It translates to CASSQDVAQQETQYF.

The chain joins TRBV19 to TRBJ2-1; 7 bases line up with TRBD1. CDR3 length: 15 residues. The V gene end was trimmed by 6 bases and the J gene end by 4 bases; junction bases not matched to a gene: 9. Germline-derived CDR1 and CDR2 are LNHDA and SQIVND (reference sequence). CDR3 residues: CASRDRRPVYNEQFF. CDR3 DNA sequence: TGTGCCAGTAGGGACAGGCGCCCCGTTTACAATGAGCAGTTCTTC.

The chain has TRBV4-1 and TRBJ2-7, with 8 bases identical to TRBD2. The CDR3 runs 16 residues. The germline V gene has CDR1 MGHRA and CDR2 YSYEKL. V gave up 1 base and J gave up 8 bases; unmatched junction bases: 13. This CDR3 reads CASSQGRSSGFLKQYF. The CDR3 DNA is TGCGCCAGCAGCCAAGGACGGTCTAGCGGGTTCTTGAAGCAGTACTTC.